Below are 14 T cell receptor beta chains sequenced from a single sample in a study of beta chain features in type 1 diabetes. Regarding the study as a whole: A moderate, significant TCRB CDR3 shortening appeared in type 1 diabetes across four CD4+ subsets.

The isolated RNA, all of it, was reverse transcribed, so expressed TCRB transcripts were what got sequenced. This table comes from immunoSEQ multiplex PCR, and its TCRdb copy is limited to in-frame clones, with some not included. The table shows more than 250,000 clones, with over 12% occurring only once. These TCRs are of unknown antigen specificity. Sequencing was done on a sample of naive CD4+ T cells from blood. These receptors came from a man aged 18 to 29 with type 1 diabetes.

The genes are TRBV28 and TRBJ2-7; TRBD1 matches at 9 bases. Germline-derived CDR1 and CDR2 are MDHEN and SYDVKM. The CDR3 has 15 residues. Unmatched junction bases numbered 7, after V lost 6 bases and J lost 1 base. Here the CDR3 reads CASRGYGTGSYEQYF. As DNA, the CDR3 is TGTGCCAGCAGAGGATACGGGACAGGGTCCTACGAGCAGTACTTC.

There are a few counts of this clone. CDR3 region: CASSSTSGIETQYF. DNA for the CDR3: TGTGCCAGCAGCTCGACTAGCGGGATTGAGACCCAGTACTTC. This chain links TRBV7-9 with TRBJ2-5, with 11 bases that match TRBD2. Germline CDR1 reads SEHNR; CDR2 reads FQNEAQ (reference sequence). The CDR3 contains 14 residues. J lost 5 bases, V lost 4 bases, and 3 bases had no gene match.

For the CDR3, the DNA is TGTGCCAGCAGTCCTGGGACAGGGACCTACAATGAGCAGTTCTTC. It is translated as CASSPGTGTYNEQFF. The V and J genes are TRBV28 and TRBJ2-1; 9 bases line up with TRBD1. CDR1 MDHEN and CDR2 SYDVKM come from the germline V gene. This CDR3 spans 15 amino acids. V was clipped by 5 bases and J by 2 bases; unmatched bases: 4.

The rearrangement joins TRBV28 to TRBJ2-1, with D tentatively TRBD1 (5 bases). The germline V and J ends were trimmed by 2 bases and 14 bases, with 10 bases remaining between them. The V gene's germline CDR1 is MDHEN and CDR2 SYDVKM. The CDR3 has 11 amino acids. The CDR3 bases are TGTGCCAGCAGTTTAAGGGGATTCGAGTTCTTC. Residues: CASSLRGFEFF.

The rearrangement links TRBV5-1 to TRBJ2-1; D is possibly TRBD2 (6 bases). Germline V gives CDR1 SGHRS, CDR2 YFSETQ. V was cut by 2 bases and J by 8 bases, with 14 bases left in between. This CDR3 has 14 amino acids. The CDR3: CASSFGTAYDEQFF. CDR3 DNA: TGCGCCAGCAGCTTTGGGACTGCCTATGATGAGCAGTTCTTC.

The rearrangement joins TRBV28 to TRBJ1-1; 7 nucleotides match TRBD1. There are 15 residues in the CDR3. The V gene's germline CDR1 is MDHEN and CDR2 SYDVKM. Losses at the gene ends were 6 bases for V and 0 bases for J; bases not matched to a gene: 7. This chain's CDR3 is CASRPGGRMNTEAFF. The CDR3 nucleotides read TGTGCCAGCAGACCAGGGGGTAGGATGAACACTGAAGCTTTCTTT. The whole variable domain, remainder taken from reference TRBV28 and TRBJ1-1, is DVKVTQSSRYLVKRTGEKVFLECVQDMDHENMFWYRQDPGLGLRLIYFSYDVKMKEKGDIPEGYSVSREKKERFSLILESASTNQTSMYLCASRPGGRMNTEAFFGQGTRLTVV.

In this sample, this clone turned up a few times. This chain joins TRBV11-2 and TRBJ1-5; D not resolved. The germline V gene encodes CDR1 SGHAT and CDR2 FQNNGV. This CDR3 comprises 13 residues. Trimming shortened V by 3 bases and J by 5 bases, and 8 bases separated the two germline ends. CDR3 amino acids: CASSFTSDQPQHF. CDR3 DNA: TGTGCCAGCAGCTTCACCTCGGATCAGCCCCAGCATTTT.

This clone occurred a few times. CDR3 in DNA: TGTGCCAGCAGCCGCCCTATGTCGGGGCAGTTCTTC. Translated: CASSRPMSGQFF. The gene calls are TRBV7-8 and TRBJ2-1; no reliable D call. Germline-derived CDR1 and CDR2 are SGHVS and FQNEAQ. The V end lost 5 bases, the J end lost 12 bases, and 14 bases lay between the germline ends. The CDR3 spans 12 residues.

This clone came up a few times. The chain recombines TRBV18 with TRBJ2-7; TRBD2 matches at 11 bases. Unmatched junction bases numbered 13, after V lost 1 base and J lost 5 bases. The germline gives CDR1 KGHSH, CDR2 LQKENI. The length of the CDR3 is 18 residues. In nucleotides, the CDR3 is TGTGCCAGCTCACCACTCGAGTGGCTAGCGGGAGGATCGGACGAGCAGTACTTC. This sequence encodes CASSPLEWLAGGSDEQYF.

The table lists this clone with a few counts. V usage is TRBV30 and J usage is TRBJ1-2, with D tentatively TRBD1 (6 bases). The CDR3 runs to 13 residues. Deletions cut 2 bases from V and 8 bases from J, with 15 bases between. CDR1 GTSNPN and CDR2 SVGIG come from the germline V gene (reference sequence). The CDR3 sequence is CAWSPFGGSGYTF. The CDR3 coding sequence is TGTGCCTGGAGTCCCTTTGGGGGCTCCGGCTACACCTTC.

This clone was observed a single time. The V gene is TRBV5-6, the J gene TRBJ2-1; 9 nucleotides align to TRBD1. V lost 3 bases and J lost 3; bases outside the gene matches: 16. The CDR3 is 19 amino acids. Germline CDR1 and CDR2: SGHDT and YYEEEE. This CDR3 reads CASSSSKGTGNRYYNEQFF. As DNA, the CDR3 is TGTGCCAGCAGCTCCTCCAAAGGGACAGGGAATCGCTACTACAATGAGCAGTTCTTC. Together with reference TRBV5-6 and TRBJ2-1, the CDR3 gives the full variable domain: DAGVTQSPTHLIKTRGQQVTLRCSPKSGHDTVSWYQQALGQGPQFIFQYYEEEERQRGNFPDRFSGHQFPNYSSELNVNALLLGDSALYLCASSSSKGTGNRYYNEQFFGPGTRLTVL.

There are a few counts of this clone. The rearrangement links TRBV5-1 to TRBJ2-7; 9 bases align to TRBD1. The length of the CDR3 is 15 residues. The V segment lost 4 bases and the J segment 2 bases; nucleotides outside the gene matches: 7. Germline V gene data show CDR1 as SGHRS and CDR2 as YFSETQ. The CDR3 loop is CASSPGTGIPYEQYF. The CDR3 coding sequence is TGCGCCAGCAGCCCCGGGACAGGGATTCCCTACGAGCAGTACTTC.

The gene calls are TRBV4-2 and TRBJ2-5, with TRBD2 matching 10 bases. The CDR3 length is 17 residues. V lost 2 bases, J lost 6 bases, and 12 bases stayed unmatched. Germline V gives CDR1 LGHNA, CDR2 YNFKEQ. The CDR3 reads CASSQSEKAGGPKTQYF. The CDR3 DNA is TGTGCCAGCAGCCAATCGGAGAAAGCGGGAGGGCCCAAGACCCAGTACTTC.

In its sample, this clone was seen a few times. This chain uses TRBV28 with TRBJ1-1, with D unclear. The CDR3 runs 14 residues. Germline V gene sequence: CDR1 MDHEN, CDR2 SYDVKM. Trimming removed 6 bases from V and 3 bases from J, with 14 bases in between. In nucleotides, the CDR3 is TGTGCCAGCAGCCCGGGAACGCGGGACACTGAAGCTTTCTTT. This codes for CASSPGTRDTEAFF.